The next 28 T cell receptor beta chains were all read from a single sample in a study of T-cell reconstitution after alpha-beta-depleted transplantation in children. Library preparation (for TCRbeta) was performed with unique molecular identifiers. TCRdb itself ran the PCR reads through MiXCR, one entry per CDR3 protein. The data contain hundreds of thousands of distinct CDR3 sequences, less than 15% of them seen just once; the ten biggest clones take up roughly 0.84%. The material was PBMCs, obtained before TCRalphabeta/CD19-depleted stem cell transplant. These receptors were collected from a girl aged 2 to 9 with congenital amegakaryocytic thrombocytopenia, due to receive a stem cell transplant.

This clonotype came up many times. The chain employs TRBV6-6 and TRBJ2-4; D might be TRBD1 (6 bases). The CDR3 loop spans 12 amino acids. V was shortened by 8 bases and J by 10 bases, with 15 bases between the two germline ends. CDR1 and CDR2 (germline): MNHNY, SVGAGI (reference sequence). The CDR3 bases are TGTGCCAGCGGAATAACAGGGAAAATTCAGTACTTC. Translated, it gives CASGITGKIQYF.

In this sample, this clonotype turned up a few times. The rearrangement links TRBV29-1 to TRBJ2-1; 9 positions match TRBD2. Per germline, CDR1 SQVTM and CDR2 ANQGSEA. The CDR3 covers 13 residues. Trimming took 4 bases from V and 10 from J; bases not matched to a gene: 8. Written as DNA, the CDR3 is TGCAGCGTTGCGCTAGCGGGATCTTTAGAGCAGTTCTTC. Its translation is CSVALAGSLEQFF.

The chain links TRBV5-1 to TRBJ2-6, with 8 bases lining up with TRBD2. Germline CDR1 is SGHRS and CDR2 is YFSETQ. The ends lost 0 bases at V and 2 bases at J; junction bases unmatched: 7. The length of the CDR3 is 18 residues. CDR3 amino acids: CASSLEPAGAPGANVLTF. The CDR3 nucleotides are TGCGCCAGCAGCTTGGAACCAGCGGGAGCGCCTGGGGCCAACGTCCTGACTTTC.

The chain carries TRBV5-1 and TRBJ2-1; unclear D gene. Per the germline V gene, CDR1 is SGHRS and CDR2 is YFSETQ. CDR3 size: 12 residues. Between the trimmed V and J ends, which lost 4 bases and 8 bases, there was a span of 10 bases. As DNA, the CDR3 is TGCGCCAGCAGCAAGGAGATAGATGAGCAGTTCTTC. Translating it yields CASSKEIDEQFF. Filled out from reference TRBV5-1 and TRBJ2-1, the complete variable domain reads KAGVTQTPRYLIKTRGQQVTLSCSPISGHRSVSWYQQTPGQGLQFLFEYFSETQRNKGNFPGRFSGRQFSNSRSEMNVSTLELGDSALYLCASSKEIDEQFFGPGTRLTVL.

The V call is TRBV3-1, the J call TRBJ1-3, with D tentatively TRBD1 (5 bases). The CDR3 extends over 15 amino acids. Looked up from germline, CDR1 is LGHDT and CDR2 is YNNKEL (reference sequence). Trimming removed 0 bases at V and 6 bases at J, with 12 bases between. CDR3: CASSQDQGRKNTIYF. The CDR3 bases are TGTGCCAGCAGCCAAGACCAGGGTAGGAAAAACACCATATATTTT. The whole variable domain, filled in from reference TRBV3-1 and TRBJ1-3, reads DTAVSQTPKYLVTQMGNDKSIKCEQNLGHDTMYWYKQDSKKFLKIMFSYNNKELIINETVPNRFSPKSPDKAHLNLHINSLELGDSAVYFCASSQDQGRKNTIYFGEGSWLTVV.

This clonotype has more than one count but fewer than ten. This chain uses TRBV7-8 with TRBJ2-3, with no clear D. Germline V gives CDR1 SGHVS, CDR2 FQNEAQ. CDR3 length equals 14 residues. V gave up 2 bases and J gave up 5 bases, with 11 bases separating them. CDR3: CASSLSRYGDTQYF. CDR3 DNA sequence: TGTGCCAGCAGCTTAAGTCGCTACGGAGATACGCAGTATTTT.

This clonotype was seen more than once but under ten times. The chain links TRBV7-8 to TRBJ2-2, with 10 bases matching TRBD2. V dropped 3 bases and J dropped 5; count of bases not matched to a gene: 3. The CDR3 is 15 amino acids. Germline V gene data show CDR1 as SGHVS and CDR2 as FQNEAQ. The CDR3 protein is CASSLGTSATGELFF. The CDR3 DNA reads TGTGCCAGCAGCTTGGGGACTAGCGCAACCGGGGAGCTGTTTTTT. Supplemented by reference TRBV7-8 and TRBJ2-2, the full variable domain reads GAGVSQSPRYKVAKRGQDVALRCDPISGHVSLFWYQQALGQGPEFLTYFQNEAQLDKSGLPSDRFFAERPEGSVSTLKIQRTQQEDSAVYLCASSLGTSATGELFFGEGSRLTVL.

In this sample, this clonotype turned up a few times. The DNA of the CDR3 is TGCGCCAGCAGCTTATACGCGGGCGGGTACACGCGCTACGAGCAGTACTTC. It is translated as CASSLYAGGYTRYEQYF. The chain joins TRBV5-1 to TRBJ2-7; possibly TRBD2 for D (5 bases). This CDR3 is built from 17 residues. The V and J ends lost 2 bases and 3 bases respectively, with 21 bases between them. Germline CDR1 and CDR2: SGHRS and YFSETQ.

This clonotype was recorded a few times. The DNA of the CDR3 is TGCGCCAGCAGCTCACGGGACTATGAGCAGTTCTTC. Translation: CASSSRDYEQFF. The V call is TRBV5-1, the J call TRBJ2-1; weak D call: TRBD2 (6 bases). V was shortened by 3 bases and J by 8 bases, with 9 bases between the two germline ends. Looked up from germline, CDR1 is SGHRS and CDR2 is YFSETQ. The CDR3 has 12 amino acids.

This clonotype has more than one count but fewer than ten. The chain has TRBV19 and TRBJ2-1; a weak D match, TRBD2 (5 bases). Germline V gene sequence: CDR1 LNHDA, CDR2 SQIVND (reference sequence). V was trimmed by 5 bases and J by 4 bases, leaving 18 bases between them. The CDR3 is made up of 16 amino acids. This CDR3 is CASSLDSPRAYNEQFF. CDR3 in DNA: TGTGCCAGTAGTCTCGACTCACCGCGGGCTTACAATGAGCAGTTCTTC.

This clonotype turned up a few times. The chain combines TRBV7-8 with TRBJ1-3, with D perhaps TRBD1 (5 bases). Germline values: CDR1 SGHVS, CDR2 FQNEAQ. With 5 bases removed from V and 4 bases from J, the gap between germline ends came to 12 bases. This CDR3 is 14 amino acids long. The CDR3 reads CASSTPGTGNTIYF. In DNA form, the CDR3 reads TGTGCCAGCAGCACCCCCGGGACGGGAAACACCATATATTTT.

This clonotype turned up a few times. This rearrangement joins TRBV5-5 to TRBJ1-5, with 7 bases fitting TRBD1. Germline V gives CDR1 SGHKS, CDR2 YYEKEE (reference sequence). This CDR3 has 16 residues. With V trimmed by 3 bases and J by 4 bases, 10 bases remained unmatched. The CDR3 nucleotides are TGTGCCAGCAGCTCCAGGGGGGCTGAGGGGAATCAGCCCCAGCATTTT. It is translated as CASSSRGAEGNQPQHF.

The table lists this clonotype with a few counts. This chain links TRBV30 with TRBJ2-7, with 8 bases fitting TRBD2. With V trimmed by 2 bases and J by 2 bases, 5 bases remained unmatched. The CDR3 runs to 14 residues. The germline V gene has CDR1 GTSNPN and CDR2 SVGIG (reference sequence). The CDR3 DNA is TGTGCCTGGAGTTTGGCGGGAGGACCCTACGAGCAGTACTTC. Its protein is CAWSLAGGPYEQYF.

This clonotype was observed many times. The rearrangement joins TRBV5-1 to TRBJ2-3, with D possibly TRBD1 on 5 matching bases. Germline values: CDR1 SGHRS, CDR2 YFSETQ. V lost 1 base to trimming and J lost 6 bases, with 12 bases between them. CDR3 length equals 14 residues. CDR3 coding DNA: TGCGCCAGCAGCTTGAACAGGCCCCAGGATACGCAGTATTTT. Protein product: CASSLNRPQDTQYF.

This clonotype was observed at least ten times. Here the CDR3 reads CASSQDEQIANTGELFF. The CDR3 DNA reads TGTGCCAGCAGCCAAGATGAGCAGATCGCGAACACCGGGGAGCTGTTTTTT. The rearrangement joins TRBV4-2 to TRBJ2-2, with D unresolved. The CDR3 consists of 17 residues. Germline loops: CDR1 LGHNA, CDR2 YNFKEQ. V dropped 0 bases and J dropped 0 bases, with 11 bases sitting between them.

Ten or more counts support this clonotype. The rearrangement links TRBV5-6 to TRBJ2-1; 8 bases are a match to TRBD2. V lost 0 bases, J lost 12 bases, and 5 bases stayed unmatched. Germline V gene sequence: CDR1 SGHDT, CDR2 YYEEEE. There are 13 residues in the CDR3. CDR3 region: CASSLVLAGTQFF. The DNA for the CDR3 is TGTGCCAGCAGCTTGGTCCTAGCGGGTACGCAGTTCTTC.

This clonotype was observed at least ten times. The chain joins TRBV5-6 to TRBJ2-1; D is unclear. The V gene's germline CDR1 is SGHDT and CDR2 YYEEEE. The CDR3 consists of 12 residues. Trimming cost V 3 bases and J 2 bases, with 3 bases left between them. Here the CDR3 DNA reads TGTGCCAGCAGCTACCCCTACAATGAGCAGTTCTTC. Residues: CASSYPYNEQFF.

The CDR3 region has the DNA TGTGCCAGCAGCCCGACTAGCGGGATGGGAAACATTCAGTACTTC. This codes for CASSPTSGMGNIQYF. The V and J genes are TRBV7-2 and TRBJ2-4; 11 bases align to TRBD2. The junction had 6 bases not matched to a gene; V was cut back by 5 bases and J by 6 bases. The CDR3 loop spans 15 amino acids. The germline gives CDR1 SGHTA, CDR2 FQGNSA.

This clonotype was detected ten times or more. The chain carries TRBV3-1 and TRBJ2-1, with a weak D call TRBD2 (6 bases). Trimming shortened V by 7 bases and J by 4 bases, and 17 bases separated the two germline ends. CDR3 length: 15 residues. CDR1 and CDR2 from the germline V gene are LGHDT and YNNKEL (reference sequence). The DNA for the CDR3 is TGTGCCAGCACCCTCCGGGACTCCGTATACAATGAGCAGTTCTTC. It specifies CASTLRDSVYNEQFF.

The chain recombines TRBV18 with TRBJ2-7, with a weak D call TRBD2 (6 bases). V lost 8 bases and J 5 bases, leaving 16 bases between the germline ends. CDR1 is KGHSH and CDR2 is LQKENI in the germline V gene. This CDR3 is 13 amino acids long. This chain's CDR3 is CASRRGVLDEQYF. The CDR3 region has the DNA TGTGCCAGCCGGAGGGGCGTTCTAGACGAGCAGTACTTC.

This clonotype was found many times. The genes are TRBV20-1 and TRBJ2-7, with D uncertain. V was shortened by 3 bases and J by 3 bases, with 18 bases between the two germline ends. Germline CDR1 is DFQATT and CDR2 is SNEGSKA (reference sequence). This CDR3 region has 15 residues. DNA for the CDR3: TGCAGTGCTAGCGGTCAGCGTTCTAGGTTCTACGAGCAGTACTTC. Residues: CSASGQRSRFYEQYF.

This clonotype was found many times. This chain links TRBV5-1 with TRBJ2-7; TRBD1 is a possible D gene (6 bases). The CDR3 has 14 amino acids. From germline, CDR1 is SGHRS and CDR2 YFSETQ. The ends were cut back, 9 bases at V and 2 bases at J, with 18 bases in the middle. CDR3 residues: CAIRITGLPYEQYF. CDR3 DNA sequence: TGCGCCATCCGCATTACAGGGCTCCCCTACGAGCAGTACTTC.

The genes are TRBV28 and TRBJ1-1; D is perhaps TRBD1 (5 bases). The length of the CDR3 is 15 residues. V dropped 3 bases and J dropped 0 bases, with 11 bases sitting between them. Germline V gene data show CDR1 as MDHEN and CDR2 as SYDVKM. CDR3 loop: CASSFWQGLNTEAFF. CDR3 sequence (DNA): TGTGCCAGCAGTTTCTGGCAGGGATTGAACACTGAAGCTTTCTTT.

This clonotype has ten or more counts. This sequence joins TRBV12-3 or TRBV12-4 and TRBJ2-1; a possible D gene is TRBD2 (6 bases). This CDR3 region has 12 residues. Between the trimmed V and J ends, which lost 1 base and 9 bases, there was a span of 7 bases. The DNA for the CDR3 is TGTGCCAGCAGTTTAGGCGGGGCTGAGCAGTTCTTC. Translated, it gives CASSLGGAEQFF.

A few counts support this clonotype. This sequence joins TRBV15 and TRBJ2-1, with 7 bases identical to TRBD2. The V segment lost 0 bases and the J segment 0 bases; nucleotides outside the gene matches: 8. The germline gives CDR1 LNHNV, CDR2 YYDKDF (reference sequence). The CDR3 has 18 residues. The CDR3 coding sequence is TGTGCCACCAGCAGAGATCTGGCGGGAGAGGGCTCCTACAATGAGCAGTTCTTC. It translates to CATSRDLAGEGSYNEQFF.

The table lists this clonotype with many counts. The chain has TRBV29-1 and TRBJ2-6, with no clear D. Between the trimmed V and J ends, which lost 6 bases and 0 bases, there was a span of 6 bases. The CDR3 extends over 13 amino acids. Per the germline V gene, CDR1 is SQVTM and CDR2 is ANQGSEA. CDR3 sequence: CSVGDSGANVLTF. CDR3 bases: TGCAGCGTAGGAGACTCTGGGGCCAACGTCCTGACTTTC.

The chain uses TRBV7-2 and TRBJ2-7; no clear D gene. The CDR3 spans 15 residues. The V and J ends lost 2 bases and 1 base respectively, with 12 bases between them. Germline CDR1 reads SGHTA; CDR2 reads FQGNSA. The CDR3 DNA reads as TGTGCCAGCAGCTTATCCCCACGACCATCCTACGAGCAGTACTTC. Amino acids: CASSLSPRPSYEQYF.

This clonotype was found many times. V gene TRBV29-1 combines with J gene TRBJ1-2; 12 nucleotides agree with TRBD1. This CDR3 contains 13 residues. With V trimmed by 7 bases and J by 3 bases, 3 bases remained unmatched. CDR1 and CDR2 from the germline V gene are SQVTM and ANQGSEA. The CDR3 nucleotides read TGCAGCGCCAGGGACAGGGGGCACTATGGCTACACCTTC. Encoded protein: CSARDRGHYGYTF.